Following are 20 T cell receptor beta chains from one sample sequenced in a study of blood T cell repertoires in COVID-19. Only in-frame clones appear in the TCRdb table, and some are missing; sequencing was by immunoSEQ multiplex PCR. The sample carries around 95,000 clones, over 75% recorded once. Sequencing was carried out using peripheral blood. The receptor source for this set is a human donor in a cohort sampled during active COVID-19.

This clone was seen only a few times. This same CDR3 is encoded by further DNA sequences in the sample. This chain links TRBV9 with TRBJ2-3, with TRBD2 matching over 9 bases. J lost 3 bases, V lost 0 bases, and 2 bases had no gene match. This CDR3 is built from 15 residues. CDR1 and CDR2 from the germline V gene are SGDLS and YYNGEE. The CDR3 protein is CASSVVSGRTDTQYF. The CDR3 DNA reads as TGTGCCAGCAGCGTAGTAAGCGGGAGGACAGATACGCAGTATTTT.

V gene TRBV7-8 combines with J gene TRBJ1-1, with D possibly being TRBD1 (5 bases). Germline values: CDR1 SGHVS, CDR2 FQNEAQ. This CDR3 is built from 12 residues. Trimming removed 5 bases at V and 11 bases at J, with 15 bases between. The CDR3 sequence is CASSLGRGVAFF. The CDR3 nucleotides read TGTGCCAGCAGCCTGGGGCGGGGGGTGGCTTTCTTT.

The chain employs TRBV6-5 and TRBJ1-2, with TRBD1 matching over 10 bases. The CDR3 contains 15 residues. Per the germline V gene, CDR1 is MNHEY and CDR2 is SVGAGI. Losses at the gene ends were 7 bases for V and 4 bases for J; bases not matched to a gene: 9. CDR3 residues: CASTPRQGAIYGYTF. DNA of the CDR3: TGTGCCAGCACCCCCCGACAGGGGGCGATCTATGGCTACACCTTC.

The V and J genes are TRBV7-9 and TRBJ1-5; D may be TRBD1 (5 bases). Germline loops: CDR1 SEHNR, CDR2 FQNEAQ (reference sequence). CDR3 size: 15 residues. The V end lost 3 bases, the J end lost 4 bases, and 13 bases lay between the germline ends. CDR3 amino acids: CASSLGGGINQPQHF. CDR3 nucleotides: TGTGCCAGCAGCTTGGGTGGGGGGATTAATCAGCCCCAGCATTTT.

This chain uses TRBV5-1 with TRBJ2-3, with 8 bases that match TRBD2. With 1 base clipped from V and 2 bases from J, the junction kept 9 bases outside the gene matches. CDR1 is SGHRS and CDR2 is YFSETQ in the germline V gene. This CDR3 is 17 amino acids long. CDR3 in DNA: TGCGCCAGCAGCTTGTTGGCGGGAGGTCCGAACACAGATACGCAGTATTTT. Translation gives CASSLLAGGPNTDTQYF.

This clone occurred once. The chain joins TRBV19 to TRBJ2-5, with 8 bases fitting TRBD2. The V and J ends lost 5 bases and 2 bases, in that order; junction bases with no gene match: 4. From germline, CDR1 is LNHDA and CDR2 SQIVND (reference sequence). The CDR3 spans 14 residues. This CDR3 reads CASSSSGPQETQYF. The CDR3, as DNA: TGTGCCAGTAGTTCTAGCGGGCCTCAAGAGACCCAGTACTTC.

Worth noting for this clone: At one boundary the junction diverges from the germline segment, which might be a read error. V is TRBV6-2 or TRBV6-3 and J is TRBJ2-5; 7 nucleotides agree with TRBD2. Looked up from germline, CDR1 is MNHEY and CDR2 is SVGEGT. This CDR3 region has 14 residues. DNA for the CDR3: TGTGCCAGCAGTCACTCCACTAGCGAAGAGACCCAGTACTTC. Protein sequence: CASSHSTSEETQYF.

J is TRBJ2-3 and V is TRBV2; 7 bases map to TRBD2. This CDR3 contains 16 residues. With V trimmed by 2 bases and J by 2 bases, 7 bases remained unmatched. Germline CDR1 is SNHLY and CDR2 is FYNNEI. DNA of the CDR3: TGTGCCAGCAGTGAATTCGTAGCGGGCCTCACAGATACGCAGTATTTT. It translates to CASSEFVAGLTDTQYF.

This sequence joins TRBV5-4 and TRBJ2-3; TRBD2 agrees at 14 bases. The CDR3 has 18 amino acids. The trim removed 4 bases at V and 4 bases at J, leaving 11 bases unmatched. CDR1 is SGHNT and CDR2 is YYREEE in the germline V gene (reference sequence). CDR3 bases: TGTGCCAGCAGCCGGGGACTAGCGGGAGATCAAGGTGCAGATACGCAGTATTTT. This codes for CASSRGLAGDQGADTQYF.

The CDR3 loop reads CASRRSGQTRLSFNSPLHF. The CDR3 bases are TGTGCCAGCCGTCGGAGCGGACAGACACGACTTAGTTTTAATTCACCCCTCCACTTT. The rearrangement uses TRBV21-1 and TRBJ1-6; TRBD1, the table's D call, lacks a check against the DNA. TRBV21-1 is marked as a pseudogene. The CDR3 runs 19 residues.

The chain joins TRBV6-2 or TRBV6-3 to TRBJ2-7, with a weak D call TRBD2 (6 bases). Trimming removed 2 bases from V and 6 bases from J, with 14 bases in between. Germline lookup yields CDR1 MNHEY and CDR2 SVGEGT. The CDR3 spans 14 residues. CDR3 coding DNA: TGTGCCAGCAGTTACGTGTCTCGGGAGACCGAGCAGTACTTC. Translated, it gives CASSYVSRETEQYF.

The gene calls are TRBV19 and TRBJ2-7, with a tentative D call TRBD2 (7 bases). Deletions cut 4 bases from V and 7 bases from J, with 17 bases between. Germline assignment: CDR1 LNHDA and CDR2 SQIVND (reference sequence). The CDR3 runs to 14 residues. The CDR3 here is CASSTLRGANEQYF. For the CDR3, the DNA is TGTGCCAGTAGTACCCTCCGGGGGGCGAATGAGCAGTACTTC.

The chain recombines TRBV6-2 or TRBV6-3 with TRBJ2-3; 14 bases are a match to TRBD2. CDR1 and CDR2 (germline): MNHEY, SVGEGT. CDR3 size: 17 residues. Germline trimming cut 4 bases from V and 0 bases from J; bases unmatched to any gene: 3. The CDR3 DNA is TGTGCCAGCAGTTCGACTAGCGGGGGGGCCAGCACAGATACGCAGTATTTT. Translation gives CASSSTSGGASTDTQYF.

The chain is built from TRBV7-2 and TRBJ2-7; 7 bases map to TRBD1. The J segment lost 2 bases and the V segment lost 5 bases, leaving 6 bases of the junction unmatched. The germline V gene has CDR1 SGHTA and CDR2 FQGNSA. The CDR3 has 14 residues. The CDR3 DNA reads TGTGCCAGCAGCCCCCGACAGGGCACCTACGAGCAGTACTTC. Its translation: CASSPRQGTYEQYF.

V is TRBV6-5 and J is TRBJ1-3, with D uncertain. Germline CDR1 reads MNHEY; CDR2 reads SVGAGI. Trimming removed 0 bases at V and 5 bases at J, with 14 bases between. CDR3 length equals 16 residues. The CDR3 loop is CASSYSVGSSRNTIYF. The DNA for the CDR3 is TGTGCCAGCAGTTACTCCGTGGGCTCTTCCCGAAACACCATATATTTT.

The rearrangement joins TRBV7-2 to TRBJ2-7, with D unclear. Looked up from germline, CDR1 is SGHTA and CDR2 is FQGNSA. V dropped 1 base and J dropped 6 bases, with 16 bases sitting between them. This CDR3 comprises 15 residues. CDR3 nucleotides: TGTGCCAGCAGCTTAGTGGCTTACGGGTTTTCCGAGCAGTACTTC. This sequence encodes CASSLVAYGFSEQYF.

This sequence joins TRBV14 and TRBJ1-2; TRBD1 matches 10 bases. CDR3 length: 15 amino acids. Germline V gives CDR1 SGHDN, CDR2 FVKESK. V was pared by 1 base and J by 8 bases, with 7 bases of the junction left unmatched. The CDR3 DNA sequence: TGTGCCAGCAGCCAAGGATTCGGACAGGGGGGCGGCTACACCTTC. Amino acids: CASSQGFGQGGGYTF.

This clone was detected only once. This chain links TRBV6-4 with TRBJ2-3, with D perhaps matching TRBD2 (5 bases). This CDR3 comprises 16 residues. CDR1 and CDR2 from the germline V gene are MRHNA and SNTAGT. Deletions cut 0 bases from V and 1 base from J, with 11 bases between. The CDR3 protein is CASSDSRLFCTDTQYF. As DNA, the CDR3 is TGTGCCAGCAGTGACTCTCGACTATTTTGCACAGATACGCAGTATTTT.

The gene calls are TRBV5-1 and TRBJ1-3, with D unresolved. This CDR3 contains 16 residues. Trimming pared 0 bases from V and 6 bases from J, leaving 16 bases between. CDR1 and CDR2 from the germline V gene are SGHRS and YFSETQ. The CDR3 bases are TGCGCCAGCAGCTTGGTCCCCCGAGGTTTGGAAAACACCATATATTTT. The encoded protein is CASSLVPRGLENTIYF.

This clone occurred a few times. This chain uses TRBV7-9 with TRBJ2-5; 10 bases map to TRBD2. Germline CDR1 and CDR2: SEHNR and FQNEAQ (reference sequence). Trimming removed 1 base from V and 4 bases from J; junction bases left unmatched: 3. This CDR3 comprises 15 residues. The CDR3 is CASSLVLAGGETQYF. In DNA, the CDR3 is TGTGCCAGCAGCTTAGTGTTAGCGGGAGGAGAGACCCAGTACTTC.